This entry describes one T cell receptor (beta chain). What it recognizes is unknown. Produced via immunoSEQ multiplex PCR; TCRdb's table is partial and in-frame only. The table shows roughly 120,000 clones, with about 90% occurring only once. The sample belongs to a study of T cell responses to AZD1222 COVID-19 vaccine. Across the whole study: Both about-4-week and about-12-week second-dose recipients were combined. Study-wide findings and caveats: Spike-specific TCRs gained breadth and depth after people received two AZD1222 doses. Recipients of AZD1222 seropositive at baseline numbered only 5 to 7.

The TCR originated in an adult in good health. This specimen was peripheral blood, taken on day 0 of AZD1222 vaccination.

CDR3 in amino acids: CASKRLTINQPQHF. In DNA form, the CDR3 reads TGTGCCAGCAAGCGGCTGACGATCAATCAGCCCCAGCATTTT. This chain joins TRBV28 and TRBJ1-5; D is uncertain. Germline-derived CDR1 and CDR2 are MDHEN and SYDVKM. The CDR3 is made up of 14 amino acids. Between the trimmed V and J ends, which lost 7 bases and 3 bases, there was a span of 13 bases.